What follows describes a single T cell receptor beta chain. The data are from a study of blood T cell repertoires in COVID-19. Germline CDR1 MNHEY, CDR2 SVGAGI. The CDR3 is 13 amino acids. V lost 5 bases, J lost 2 bases, and 9 bases lay in between. Assay used: immunoSEQ multiplex PCR; TCRdb lists only in-frame clones, some missing. The table lists 56,000 or so clones, under 90% of them singletons. This TCR was sampled from a woman over 75 with acute or convalescent COVID-19. V usage is TRBV6-5 and J usage is TRBJ2-5; D gene unclear. The source material was peripheral blood. CDR3: CASSIRRQETQYF. The DNA for the CDR3 is TGTGCCAGCAGTATTCGCAGGCAAGAGACCCAGTACTTC.